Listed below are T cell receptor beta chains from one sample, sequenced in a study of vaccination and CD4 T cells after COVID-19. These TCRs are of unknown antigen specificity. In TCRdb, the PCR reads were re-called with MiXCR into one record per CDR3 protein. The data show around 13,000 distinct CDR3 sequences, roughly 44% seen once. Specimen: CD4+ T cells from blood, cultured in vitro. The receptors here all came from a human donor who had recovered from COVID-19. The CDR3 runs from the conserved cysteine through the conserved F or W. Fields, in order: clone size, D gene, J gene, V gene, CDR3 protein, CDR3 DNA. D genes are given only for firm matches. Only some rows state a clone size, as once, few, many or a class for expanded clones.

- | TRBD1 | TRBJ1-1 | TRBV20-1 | CSARRGQSPLVTEAFF | TGCAGTGCTAGAAGGGGACAGAGCCCTCTCGTCACTGAAGCTTTCTTT
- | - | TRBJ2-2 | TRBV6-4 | CASSDQAGGELFF | TGTGCCAGCAGTGATCAGGCCGGCGGGGAGCTGTTTTTT
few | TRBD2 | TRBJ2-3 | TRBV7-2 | CASSTGASGRRVPTDTQYF | TGTGCCAGCAGCACAGGGGCTAGCGGGAGAAGGGTCCCCACAGATACGCAGTATTTT
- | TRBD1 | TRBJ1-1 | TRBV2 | CASSEMGQGLSAFF | TGTGCCAGCAGTGAAATGGGACAGGGGCTTTCAGCTTTCTTT
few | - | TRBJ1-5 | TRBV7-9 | CASSLGASNQPQHF | TGTGCCAGCAGCTTAGGGGCGAGCAATCAGCCCCAGCATTTT
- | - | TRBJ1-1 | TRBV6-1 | CASQGTEAFF | TGTGCCAGTCAGGGCACTGAAGCTTTCTTT
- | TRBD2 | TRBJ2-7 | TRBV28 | CASSLAGVREQYF | TGTGCCAGCAGTTTAGCGGGGGTTCGGGAGCAGTACTTC
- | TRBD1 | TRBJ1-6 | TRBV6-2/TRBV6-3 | CASSQRTGGNSPLHF | TGTGCCAGCAGTCAGAGGACAGGGGGCAATTCACCCCTCCACTTT
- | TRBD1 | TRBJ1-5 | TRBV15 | CATSSSDRGGNQPQHF | TGTGCCACCAGCAGTTCCGACAGGGGGGGGAATCAGCCCCAGCATTTT
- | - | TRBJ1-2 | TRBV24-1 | CATSEHRDYGYTF | TGTGCCACCAGTGAACACAGGGACTATGGCTACACCTTC
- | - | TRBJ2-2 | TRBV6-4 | CASSPGDTGELFF | TGTGCCAGCAGCCCAGGAGACACCGGGGAGCTGTTTTTT
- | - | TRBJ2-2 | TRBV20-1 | CSASNPSRGELFF | TGCAGTGCTAGTAACCCCTCCAGGGGGGAGCTGTTTTTT
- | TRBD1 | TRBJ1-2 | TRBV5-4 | CASSNPRGLNYGYTF | TGTGCCAGCAGTAACCCCAGGGGGCTTAACTATGGCTACACCTTC
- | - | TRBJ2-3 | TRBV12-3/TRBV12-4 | CASTRDSTDTQYF | TGTGCCAGCACTCGGGACAGCACAGATACGCAGTATTTT
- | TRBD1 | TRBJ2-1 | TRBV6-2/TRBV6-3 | CASSWDSSYNEQFF | TGTGCCAGCAGTTGGGACAGCTCCTACAATGAGCAGTTCTTC
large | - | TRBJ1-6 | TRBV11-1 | CASSLGWTASPLHF | TGTGCCAGCAGCTTAGGATGGACAGCCTCACCCCTCCACTTT